This T cell receptor (beta chain) was obtained from a study of monozygotic twins with inflammatory bowel disease. With the 5' RACE reads reprocessed, TCRdb shows one record per CDR3 protein and no DNA. This repertoire includes about 380,000 distinct CDR3 sequences. Per germline, CDR1 SQVTM and CDR2 ANQGSEA. The CDR3 sequence is 13 residues long. The rearrangement links TRBV29-1 to TRBJ2-2; checking the TCRdb D call of TRBD1 is not possible without DNA. The origin of this receptor is a human donor with ulcerative colitis or Crohn's disease, or a healthy co-twin of an affected twin (not recorded which). Sequenced material: blood. CDR3 sequence: CSVAGQGIGELFF.